Given below is one TCR beta chain in context. This clonotype is a singleton in its sample. It lacks a known antigen. Nothing much larger sits one base from this clone, and base qualities are not available. One read represents weak support. Receptor amplification or capture employed 5' RACE. The data were produced on an Illumina HiSeq 2500. A second PCR of roughly 7 to 12 cycles was run with a J-beta primer mix and a sample-barcoded 5' primer. Each TCR beta cDNA molecule received a unique molecular identifier from a template-switch 5' adaptor carrying 12 random nucleotides. At least 2.5 million CDR3-containing paired-end reads were obtained from each sample. All of the RNA was converted into first-strand cDNA using the Mint cDNA synthesis kit, with a TRBC-specific oligonucleotide serving as the primer. Following uracil-DNA glycosylase treatment, all cDNA underwent a first 18-cycle PCR with the universal primers M1SS and BC2_uni_R. The paper's processing steps were these. Normalization of each sample was performed by random selection of 1 million high-quality reads, each carrying a distinct molecular identifier. Instead of being binned into consensus sequences, reads with shared molecular identifiers were discarded. MiTCR, set to a Q25 quality threshold and the strictest error-elimination algorithm, was used for CDR3 identification, clonotype clustering and error correction. Lower-bound total TCR beta diversity was estimated with a nonparametric unseen species model using Euler transformation. TCRdb ran its own pipeline on the public reads, namely fastp trimming at Q25 and MiXCR clone calling, and kept in-frame beta chains. One record per CDR3 amino acid sequence lists the most common genes and DNA. The V and J calls come from TCRdb's annotation, not from the publication. Within this sample are hundreds of thousands of distinct CDR3 sequences, with roughly 50% of them counted one time only. 30% to 35% of the sample comes from the top ten.

This entry comes from a study of blood T cells in healthy people across ages (dated by TCRdb to 2014 to 2015). Regarding the research as a whole: In model experiments, template switching captured about one uniquely barcoded TCR beta cDNA molecule for every two T cells. Age-related changes in TCR beta repertoire diversity were measured in the study by deep sequencing normalized with unique cDNA molecular identifiers. Donors were grouped into four age groups: young (average roughly 15 years), middle-aged (around 39), aged (about 59) and long-lived (82). Donors of different ages were randomly distributed across sequencing lanes to avoid experimental bias. The study analyzed two additional independent replicas of 1 million unique cDNA reads from the same blood draw for two donors, one aged 18 to 29 and one aged 80 or older. Paper-wide results and their limitations: Compared with the aged group, the long-lived group had more naive CD4+ T cells, fewer expanded clones and increased TCR diversity, suggesting age selection. Since profiling was done on bulk unsorted PBMCs, naive and antigen-experienced compartments could not be conclusively compared. Estimates of total diversity from one million sequenced T cells were regarded as lower bounds and underestimates. Donor CMV infection status was unknown, potentially confounding age-related changes in expanded clonotypes. As age increased, observed TCR beta diversity per million T cells dropped in a roughly linear way, and a significant reduction was already evident by age about 40. There was a strong correlation between observed TCR beta diversity and the percentage of naive T cells measured by flow cytometry.

Trimming costs V 2 bases and J 8 bases, and their ends lie 21 bases apart. The CDR3 runs 17 residues from the cysteine to the phenylalanine. Only CDR3 DNA is held: 51 bases, read in frame from base 1. CDR1 MDHEN and CDR2 SYDVKM were looked up in the germline V gene. The donors were some 39 Caucasian individuals from Russia, aged 6 to 90 years, who were systemically healthy. Each donor gave ten milliliters of peripheral blood, collected into EDTA-treated Vacutainer tubes. Ficoll-Paque density-gradient centrifugation was used to isolate PBMCs, with at least 6.5 million per sample. Trizol reagent was used to extract total RNA from PBMCs, with at least 5.5 micrograms per sample. The percentages of naive CD45RAhigh/CD27high T cells were determined by flow cytometry on a PBMC aliquot from every donor.

The sequence is built from TRBV28 and TRBJ1-4; TRBD1 could be the D gene, as 6 bases match. The source is a woman aged 55 to 70 in good health. Sequencing input: blood. The sequenced DNA is TGTGCCAGCAGTTTAGAATGGGTAAGGGGGGGAGAAGAAAAACTGTTTTTT. This gives the protein CASSLEWVRGGEEKLFF.